This passage covers 14 T cell receptor beta chains from one sample sequenced in a study of glioma-infiltrating T cells after dendritic cell vaccination. Using immunoSEQ multiplex PCR, the repertoire was profiled, and TCRdb retains in-frame clones only, with some absent. The table includes roughly 100,000 clones, 90% detected once. Indicated time point: after dendritic cell vaccination, including at tumor progression/relapse. The material sequenced was blood, taken after dendritic cell vaccination. The receptor set was obtained from a human donor with glioblastoma.

The chain carries TRBV2 and TRBJ1-2; 7 nucleotides line up with TRBD1. The CDR3 extends over 12 amino acids. The V and J ends lost 7 bases and 3 bases, in that order; junction bases with no gene match: 2. Germline CDR1 reads SNHLY; CDR2 reads FYNNEI. The CDR3 loop reads CASKGQDYGYTF. The CDR3 DNA sequence: TGTGCCAGCAAAGGACAGGACTATGGCTACACCTTC.

The chain joins TRBV7-2 to TRBJ2-1; D gene unclear. The CDR3 length is 16 residues. The ends were cut back, 2 bases at V and 0 bases at J, with 11 bases in the middle. Germline loops: CDR1 SGHTA, CDR2 FQGNSA. Written as DNA, the CDR3 is TGTGCCAGCAGCTTATACCCGCGGCCCTCCTACAATGAGCAGTTCTTC. Its protein product is CASSLYPRPSYNEQFF.

Note on this clone: At the DNA level, this CDR3 is encoded by other sequences in the same sample as well. V usage is TRBV18 and J usage is TRBJ2-5; 8 bases are a match to TRBD1. Trimming took 4 bases from V and 1 from J; bases not matched to a gene: 2. The germline gives CDR1 KGHSH, CDR2 LQKENI. This CDR3 region has 14 residues. The CDR3 spells CASSLGQGQETQYF. For the CDR3, the DNA is TGTGCCAGCTCACTTGGACAGGGCCAAGAGACCCAGTACTTC.

J is TRBJ2-2 and V is TRBV5-1; TRBD1 matches at 8 bases. CDR1 SGHRS and CDR2 YFSETQ come from the germline V gene. This CDR3 spans 16 amino acids. J lost 2 bases, V lost 4 bases, and 7 bases had no gene match. CDR3: CASSAKTGGNTGELFF. As DNA, the CDR3 is TGCGCCAGCAGCGCCAAAACAGGGGGAAACACCGGGGAGCTGTTTTTT.

The count of this clone is one. This sequence joins TRBV11-2 and TRBJ2-3; possible D gene TRBD2, 6 bases. CDR1 is SGHAT and CDR2 is FQNNGV in the germline V gene. Trimming took off 3 bases at V and 2 bases at J, with 12 bases between the two ends. The CDR3 spans 15 residues. CDR3 sequence: CASSFGGFPTDTQYF. In DNA, the CDR3 is TGTGCCAGCAGCTTCGGAGGGTTTCCCACAGATACGCAGTATTTT.

A single count supports this clone. The rearrangement joins TRBV7-9 to TRBJ2-2, with unresolved D. Trimming removed 2 bases at V and 7 bases at J, with 5 bases between. The CDR3 spans 12 residues. Germline CDR1 reads SEHNR; CDR2 reads FQNEAQ (reference sequence). CDR3 sequence: CASSLSVGELFF. The CDR3 DNA sequence: TGTGCCAGCAGCTTATCGGTCGGGGAGCTGTTTTTT.

Comment on this clone: The germline gene is not matched at one end of the junction; a read error may be the cause. This sequence joins TRBV5-1 and TRBJ2-3; maybe TRBD2 (5 bases). Germline V gene data show CDR1 as SGHRS and CDR2 as YFSETQ. The CDR3 is 15 amino acids. CDR3 sequence: CASGLEGPSTDTQYF. CDR3 bases: TGCGCCAGCGGCTTAGAGGGCCCTAGCACAGATACGCAGTATTTT.

CDR3 loop: CASSLSLFRVAKNIQYF. The DNA of the CDR3 is TGTGCCAGCAGTTTAAGCCTCTTTCGGGTAGCCAAAAACATTCAGTACTTC. The rearrangement uses TRBV28 and TRBJ2-4, with unresolved D. V lost 2 bases, J lost 0 bases, and 14 bases lay in between. The CDR3 runs to 17 residues. The V gene's germline CDR1 is MDHEN and CDR2 SYDVKM. The entire variable domain, with the rest obtained from reference TRBV28 and TRBJ2-4, is as follows: DVKVTQSSRYLVKRTGEKVFLECVQDMDHENMFWYRQDPGLGLRLIYFSYDVKMKEKGDIPEGYSVSREKKERFSLILESASTNQTSMYLCASSLSLFRVAKNIQYFGAGTRLSVL.

V is TRBV5-1 and J is TRBJ2-5, with D maybe TRBD1 (6 bases). Germline CDR1 and CDR2: SGHRS and YFSETQ. The CDR3 length is 13 residues. The germline V and J ends were trimmed by 3 bases and 2 bases, with 8 bases remaining between them. The CDR3 spells CASSYGQQETQYF. CDR3 coding DNA: TGCGCCAGCAGCTACGGACAGCAAGAGACCCAGTACTTC.

The V call is TRBV4-1, the J call TRBJ2-7; D perhaps matches TRBD2 (7 bases). The V end was cut by 0 bases, the J end by 3 bases, with 12 bases between. CDR3 length: 15 residues. Per germline, CDR1 MGHRA and CDR2 YSYEKL. The CDR3 here is CASSQETGRVYEQYF. The CDR3 region has the DNA TGCGCCAGCAGCCAAGAAACAGGGAGGGTCTACGAGCAGTACTTC.

CDR3 protein: CSVERTRLVNEQFF. The CDR3 region has the DNA TGCAGCGTTGAAAGGACTCGGTTGGTGAATGAGCAGTTCTTC. The chain uses TRBV29-1 and TRBJ2-1; maybe TRBD2 (5 bases). Germline assignment: CDR1 SQVTM and CDR2 ANQGSEA. V lost 2 bases and J 7 bases, leaving 15 bases between the germline ends. This CDR3 contains 14 residues.

A single count supports this clone. The chain has TRBV30 and TRBJ1-2; D perhaps matches TRBD1 (5 bases). This CDR3 has 13 amino acids. Germline CDR1 GTSNPN, CDR2 SVGIG (reference sequence). V was trimmed by 4 bases and J by 5 bases, leaving 14 bases between them. As DNA, the CDR3 is TGTGCCTGGAAACCTTCGGGGGAGTATGGCTACACCTTC. Translating it yields CAWKPSGEYGYTF.

The chain couples TRBV5-4 to TRBJ2-1; TRBD2 is a possible D gene (5 bases). This CDR3 has 15 amino acids. Germline assignment: CDR1 SGHNT and CDR2 YYREEE (reference sequence). V lost 0 bases and J lost 4, with 11 bases in between. CDR3 sequence: CASSLAGRGYNEQFF. The CDR3 nucleotides are TGTGCCAGCAGCTTGGCGGGGAGAGGTTACAATGAGCAGTTCTTC.

In DNA, the CDR3 is TGTGCCTGGAGTGTTTATTCGTCCGGGACAGGGGGCTCGTACAATGAGCAGTTCTTC. Amino acid sequence: CAWSVYSSGTGGSYNEQFF. The rearrangement joins TRBV30 to TRBJ2-1, with 12 bases matching TRBD1. Trimming removed 0 bases from V and 4 bases from J; junction bases left unmatched: 13. The CDR3 loop spans 19 amino acids. The germline gives CDR1 GTSNPN, CDR2 SVGIG (reference sequence).